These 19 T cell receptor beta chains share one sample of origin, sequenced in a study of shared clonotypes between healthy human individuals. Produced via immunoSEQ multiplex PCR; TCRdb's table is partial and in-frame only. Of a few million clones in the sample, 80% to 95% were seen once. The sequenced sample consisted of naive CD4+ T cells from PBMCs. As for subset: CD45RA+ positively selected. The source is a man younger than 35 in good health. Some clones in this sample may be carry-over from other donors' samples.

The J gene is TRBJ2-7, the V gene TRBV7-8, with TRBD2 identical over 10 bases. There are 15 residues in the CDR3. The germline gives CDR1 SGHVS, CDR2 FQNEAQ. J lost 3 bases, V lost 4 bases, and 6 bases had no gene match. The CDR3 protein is CASSSTLAGIYEQYF. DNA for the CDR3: TGTGCCAGCAGCTCCACACTAGCGGGAATCTACGAGCAGTACTTC. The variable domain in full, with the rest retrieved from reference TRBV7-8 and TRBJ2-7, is GAGVSQSPRYKVAKRGQDVALRCDPISGHVSLFWYQQALGQGPEFLTYFQNEAQLDKSGLPSDRFFAERPEGSVSTLKIQRTQQEDSAVYLCASSSTLAGIYEQYFGPGTRLTVT.

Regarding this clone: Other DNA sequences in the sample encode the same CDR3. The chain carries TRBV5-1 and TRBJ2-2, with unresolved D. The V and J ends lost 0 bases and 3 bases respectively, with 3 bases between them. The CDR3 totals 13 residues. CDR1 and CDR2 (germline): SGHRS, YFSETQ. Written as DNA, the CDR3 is TGCGCCAGCAGCTTGGCCGACACCGGGGAGCTGTTTTTT. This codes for CASSLADTGELFF.

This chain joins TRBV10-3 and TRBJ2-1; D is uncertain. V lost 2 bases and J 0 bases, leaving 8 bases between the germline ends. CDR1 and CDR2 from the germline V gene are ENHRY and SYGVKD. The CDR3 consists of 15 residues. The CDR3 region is CAISEAVSSYNEQFF. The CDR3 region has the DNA TGTGCCATCAGTGAGGCTGTAAGCTCCTACAATGAGCAGTTCTTC.

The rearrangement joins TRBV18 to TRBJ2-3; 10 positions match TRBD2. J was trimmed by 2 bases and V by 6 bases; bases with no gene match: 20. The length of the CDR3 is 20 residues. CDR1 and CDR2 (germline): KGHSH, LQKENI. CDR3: CASSPVVVAGGATYTDTQYF. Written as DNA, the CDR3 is TGTGCCAGCTCTCCGGTTGTGGTAGCGGGAGGCGCTACCTACACAGATACGCAGTATTTT.

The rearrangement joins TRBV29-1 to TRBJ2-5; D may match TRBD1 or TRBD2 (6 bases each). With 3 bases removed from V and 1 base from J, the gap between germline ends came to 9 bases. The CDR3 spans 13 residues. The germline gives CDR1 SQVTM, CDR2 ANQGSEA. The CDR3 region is CSVDPGAQETQYF. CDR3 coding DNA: TGCAGCGTTGATCCGGGGGCCCAAGAGACCCAGTACTTC. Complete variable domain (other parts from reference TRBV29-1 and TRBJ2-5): SAVISQKPSRDICQRGTSLTIQCQVDSQVTMMFWYRQQPGQSLTLIATANQGSEATYESGFVIDKFPISRPNLTFSTLTVSNMSPEDSSIYLCSVDPGAQETQYFGPGTRLLVL.

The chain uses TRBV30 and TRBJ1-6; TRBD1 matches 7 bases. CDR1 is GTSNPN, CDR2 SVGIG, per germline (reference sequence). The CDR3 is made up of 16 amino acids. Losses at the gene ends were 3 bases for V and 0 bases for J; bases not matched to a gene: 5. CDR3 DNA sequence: TGTGCCTGGAGCCCGACAGGGAGCTCCTATAATTCACCCCTCCACTTT. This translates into CAWSPTGSSYNSPLHF.

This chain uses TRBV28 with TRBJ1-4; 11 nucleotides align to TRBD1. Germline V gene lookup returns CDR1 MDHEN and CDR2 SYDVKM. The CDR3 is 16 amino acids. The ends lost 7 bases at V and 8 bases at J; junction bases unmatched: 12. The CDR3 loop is CASISHRDRGGEKLFF. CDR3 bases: TGTGCCAGCATTAGCCACCGGGACAGGGGGGGGGAAAAACTGTTTTTT.

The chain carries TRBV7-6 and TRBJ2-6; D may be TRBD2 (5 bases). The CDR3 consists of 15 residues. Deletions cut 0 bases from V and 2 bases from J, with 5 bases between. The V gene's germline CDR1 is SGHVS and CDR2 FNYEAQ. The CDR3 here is CASSLAGAGANVLTF. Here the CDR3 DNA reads TGTGCCAGCAGCTTAGCCGGGGCTGGGGCCAACGTCCTGACTTTC.

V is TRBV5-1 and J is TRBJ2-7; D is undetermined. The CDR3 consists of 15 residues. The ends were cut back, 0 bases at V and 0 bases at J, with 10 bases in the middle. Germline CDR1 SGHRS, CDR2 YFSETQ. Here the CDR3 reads CASSLAVPVSYEQYF. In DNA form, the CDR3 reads TGCGCCAGCAGCTTGGCCGTGCCGGTCTCCTACGAGCAGTACTTC.

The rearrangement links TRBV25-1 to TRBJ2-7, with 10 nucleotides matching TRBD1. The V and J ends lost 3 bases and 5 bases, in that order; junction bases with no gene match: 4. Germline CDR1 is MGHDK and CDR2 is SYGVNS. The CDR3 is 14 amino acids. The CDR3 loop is CASSEGQGIHEQYF. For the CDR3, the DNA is TGTGCCAGCAGTGAGGGACAGGGGATCCACGAGCAGTACTTC.

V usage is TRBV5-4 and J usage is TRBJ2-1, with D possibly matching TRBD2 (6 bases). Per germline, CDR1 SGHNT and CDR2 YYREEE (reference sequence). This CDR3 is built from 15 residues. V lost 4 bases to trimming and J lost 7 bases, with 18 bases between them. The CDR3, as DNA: TGTGCCAGCAGCCGGGTGGGGGGAGGAATGAATGAGCAGTTCTTC. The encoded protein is CASSRVGGGMNEQFF.

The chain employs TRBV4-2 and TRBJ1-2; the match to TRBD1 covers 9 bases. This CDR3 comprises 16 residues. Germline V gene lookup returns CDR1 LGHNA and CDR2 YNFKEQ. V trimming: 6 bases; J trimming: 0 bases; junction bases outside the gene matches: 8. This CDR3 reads CASRQDRGSANYGYTF. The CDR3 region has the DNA TGTGCCAGCAGACAGGACAGGGGTTCGGCTAACTATGGCTACACCTTC.

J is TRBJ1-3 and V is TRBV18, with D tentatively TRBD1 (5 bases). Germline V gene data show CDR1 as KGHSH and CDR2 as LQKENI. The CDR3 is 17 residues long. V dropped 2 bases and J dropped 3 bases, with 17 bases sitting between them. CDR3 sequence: CASSPTTVSGYGNTIYF. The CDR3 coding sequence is TGTGCCAGCTCACCAACGACAGTCTCAGGCTATGGAAACACCATATATTTT.

CDR3 in DNA: TGTGCCAGCAGCCAAGGGGTTGAGACCCAGTACTTC. It yields the protein CASSQGVETQYF. This chain links TRBV11-3 with TRBJ2-5, with D maybe TRBD1 (5 bases). Germline values: CDR1 SGHNT, CDR2 YENEEA. The V and J ends lost 5 bases and 5 bases respectively, with 9 bases between them. The CDR3 is 12 residues long.

The CDR3 reads CASSSTRTAEQYF. Here the CDR3 DNA reads TGTGCCAGCAGCTCAACGAGGACAGCCGAGCAGTACTTC. The V and J genes are TRBV7-2 and TRBJ2-7, with D maybe TRBD1 (6 bases). The CDR3 consists of 13 residues. V dropped 4 bases and J dropped 6 bases, with 13 bases sitting between them. Per germline, CDR1 SGHTA and CDR2 FQGNSA. The full variable domain, rest sourced from reference TRBV7-2 and TRBJ2-7, is GAGVSQSPSNKVTEKGKDVELRCDPISGHTALYWYRQSLGQGLEFLIYFQGNSAPDKSGLPSDRFSAERTGGSVSTLTIQRTQQEDSAVYLCASSSTRTAEQYFGPGTRLTVT.

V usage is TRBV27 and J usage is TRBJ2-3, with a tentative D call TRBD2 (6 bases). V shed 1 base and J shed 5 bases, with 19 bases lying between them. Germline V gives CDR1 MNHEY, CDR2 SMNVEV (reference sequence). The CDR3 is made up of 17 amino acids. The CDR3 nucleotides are TGTGCCAGCAGTTTATTAGCGGCCGCTAGCCTCAGAGATACGCAGTATTTT. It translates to CASSLLAAASLRDTQYF.

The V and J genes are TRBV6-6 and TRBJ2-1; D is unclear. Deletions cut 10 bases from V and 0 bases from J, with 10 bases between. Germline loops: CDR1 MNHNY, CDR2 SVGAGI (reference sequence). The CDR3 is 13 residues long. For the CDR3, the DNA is TGTGCCACTCAACTGAACTCCTACAATGAGCAGTTCTTC. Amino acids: CATQLNSYNEQFF.

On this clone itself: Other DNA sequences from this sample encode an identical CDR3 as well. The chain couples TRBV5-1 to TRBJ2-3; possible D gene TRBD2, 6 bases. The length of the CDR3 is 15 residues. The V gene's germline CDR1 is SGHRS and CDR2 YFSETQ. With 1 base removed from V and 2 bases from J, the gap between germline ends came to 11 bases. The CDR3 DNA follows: TGCGCCAGCAGCTTGAGCGGGCCCAACACAGATACGCAGTATTTT. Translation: CASSLSGPNTDTQYF. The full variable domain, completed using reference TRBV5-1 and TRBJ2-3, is KAGVTQTPRYLIKTRGQQVTLSCSPISGHRSVSWYQQTPGQGLQFLFEYFSETQRNKGNFPGRFSGRQFSNSRSEMNVSTLELGDSALYLCASSLSGPNTDTQYFGPGTRLTVL.

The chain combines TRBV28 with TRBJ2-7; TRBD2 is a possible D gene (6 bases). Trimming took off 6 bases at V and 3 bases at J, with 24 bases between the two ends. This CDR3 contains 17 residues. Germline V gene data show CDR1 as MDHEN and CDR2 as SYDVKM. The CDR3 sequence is CASRRGIGAGHYYEQYF. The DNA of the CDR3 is TGTGCCAGCAGGCGTGGGATTGGGGCGGGGCATTACTACGAGCAGTACTTC.